Shown below are 29 T cell receptor beta chains from a single sample sequenced in a study of blood T cell repertoires in COVID-19. Data came from immunoSEQ multiplex PCR; TCRdb stores just in-frame clones and leaves some out. The sample has about 350,000 clones, about nine tenths seen once. Sequencing used peripheral blood. The receptor source for this set is a woman in her fifties or sixties with COVID-19, enrolled during active disease.

The rearrangement uses TRBV5-1 and TRBJ2-2, with 9 bases lining up with TRBD1. V shed 6 bases, J shed 5 bases, and the junction held 8 bases outside the gene matches. Germline CDR1 reads SGHRS; CDR2 reads YFSETQ. This CDR3 has 15 residues. CDR3 sequence: CASTTPGQGTGELFF. The DNA of the CDR3 is TGCGCCAGCACTACTCCGGGACAGGGAACCGGGGAGCTGTTTTTT.

The chain joins TRBV13 to TRBJ1-2; 7 nucleotides agree with TRBD1. Germline V gene data show CDR1 as PRHDT and CDR2 as FYEKMQ (reference sequence). The V and J ends lost 5 bases and 4 bases, in that order; junction bases with no gene match: 7. CDR3 size: 14 residues. The CDR3 coding sequence is TGTGCCAGCAGCCGACAGGGTATAAGCTATGGCTACACCTTC. It codes for CASSRQGISYGYTF.

The chain links TRBV6-2 or TRBV6-3 to TRBJ1-2; 7 bases agree with TRBD1. V lost 0 bases to trimming and J lost 10 bases; unmatched junction nucleotides: 5. CDR1 is MNHEY and CDR2 is SVGEGT in the germline V gene. The CDR3 totals 13 residues. Here the CDR3 reads CASSYSGQRNYTF. In DNA, the CDR3 is TGTGCCAGCAGTTACTCGGGACAGAGAAACTACACCTTC.

This clone occurred many times. The gene calls are TRBV20-1 and TRBJ2-7, with D maybe TRBD2 (6 bases). The germline V and J ends were trimmed by 3 bases and 5 bases, with 17 bases remaining between them. Germline CDR1 DFQATT, CDR2 SNEGSKA (reference sequence). The CDR3 covers 14 residues. The CDR3 sequence is CSASPIGGSHEQYF. The CDR3 DNA follows: TGCAGTGCTAGTCCGATAGGAGGGTCCCACGAGCAGTACTTC.

Here the CDR3 DNA reads TGTGCCTGGAGTGTACACGGCGGGAGGTACAATGAGCAGTTCTTC. The encoded protein is CAWSVHGGRYNEQFF. The J gene is TRBJ2-1, the V gene TRBV30; 8 bases are shared with TRBD2. The germline V gene encodes CDR1 GTSNPN and CDR2 SVGIG (reference sequence). The junction had 5 bases not matched to a gene; V was cut back by 0 bases and J by 4 bases. There are 15 residues in the CDR3.

The chain employs TRBV12-2 and TRBJ1-6. TRBV12-2 is designated a pseudogene. This CDR3 has 13 residues. The CDR3 nucleotides are TGTGCAAGTCGTAACCGGGAAGGCTCACCCCTCCACTTT. This sequence encodes CASRNREGSPLHF.

CDR3 region: CATSRGRWSAGELFF. The CDR3 bases are TGTGCCACCAGCAGAGGGAGATGGAGCGCCGGGGAGCTGTTTTTT. The chain employs TRBV15 and TRBJ2-2; D remains ambiguous. Germline CDR1 reads LNHNV; CDR2 reads YYDKDF (reference sequence). The CDR3 sequence is 15 residues long. Trimming left V 1 base short and J 6 bases short, with 12 bases between. Full variable domain (outside the CDR3, taken from reference TRBV15 and TRBJ2-2): DAMVIQNPRYQVTQFGKPVTLSCSQTLNHNVMYWYQQKSSQAPKLLFHYYDKDFNNEADTPDNFQSRRPNTSFCFLDIRSPGLGDTAMYLCATSRGRWSAGELFFGEGSRLTVL.

This chain joins TRBV9 and TRBJ1-2, with TRBD1 matching over 7 bases. In germline, CDR1 is SGDLS, CDR2 YYNGEE. The CDR3 has 14 amino acids. V was pared by 3 bases and J by 0 bases, with 2 bases of the junction left unmatched. The CDR3 is CASSGGQSNYGYTF. The CDR3 DNA is TGTGCCAGCAGCGGGGGACAGTCTAACTATGGCTACACCTTC.

This chain connects TRBV2 to TRBJ1-1; D is uncertain. CDR3 length: 15 amino acids. The germline V and J ends were trimmed by 8 bases and 1 base, with 17 bases remaining between them. Germline CDR1 SNHLY, CDR2 FYNNEI. In DNA, the CDR3 is TGTGCCAGCCTGGCCTCCCGGGGTAAGAACACTGAAGCTTTCTTT. Its translation: CASLASRGKNTEAFF.

The V call is TRBV7-9, the J call TRBJ2-5; D possibly corresponds to TRBD1 (5 bases). Germline values: CDR1 SEHNR, CDR2 FQNEAQ (reference sequence). Trimming removed 1 base from V and 1 base from J, with 10 bases in between. CDR3 size: 15 residues. CDR3 sequence reads: CASSLGRQLQETQYF. The CDR3 DNA reads as TGTGCCAGCAGCTTAGGGAGACAGCTCCAAGAGACCCAGTACTTC.

The J gene is TRBJ1-1, the V gene TRBV6-5; 10 bases align to TRBD1. Germline V gene data show CDR1 as MNHEY and CDR2 as SVGAGI. The CDR3 spans 13 residues. After removal of 6 bases from V and 5 bases from J, the junction contained 3 bases not matched to a gene. The CDR3: CASRWTGGTEAFF. CDR3 DNA sequence: TGTGCCAGCAGGTGGACAGGGGGGACTGAAGCTTTCTTT.

The rearrangement links TRBV19 to TRBJ1-5; no reliable D call. CDR1 and CDR2 (germline): LNHDA, SQIVND (reference sequence). V was clipped by 2 bases and J by 1 base, with 9 bases between them. The CDR3 has 15 amino acids. The chain's CDR3 is CASSIFGVSNQPQHF. In DNA, the CDR3 is TGTGCCAGTAGTATATTCGGGGTAAGCAATCAGCCCCAGCATTTT.

This rearrangement joins TRBV18 to TRBJ1-1; TRBD1 aligns across 7 bases. The CDR3 contains 14 residues. The germline CDR1 and CDR2 sequences are KGHSH and LQKENI. The V segment lost 7 bases and the J segment 1 base; nucleotides outside the gene matches: 6. The CDR3 DNA is TGTGCCAGCTTACGGGACAGAAAGAACACTGAAGCTTTCTTT. Its protein product is CASLRDRKNTEAFF.

The chain has TRBV24-1 and TRBJ1-1, with D possibly matching TRBD1 (6 bases). The V end was cut by 10 bases, the J end by 3 bases, with 14 bases between. This CDR3 has 13 amino acids. From germline, CDR1 is KGHDR and CDR2 SFDVKD. CDR3 DNA sequence: TGTGCCACTCAGGGGTCCCCACACACTGAAGCTTTCTTT. Translating it yields CATQGSPHTEAFF.

The rearrangement links TRBV18 to TRBJ1-2; perhaps TRBD1 as D (6 bases). Trimming left V 4 bases short and J 2 bases short, with 8 bases between. The CDR3 covers 13 residues. The V gene's germline CDR1 is KGHSH and CDR2 LQKENI. CDR3 region: CASSLQGNYGYTF. CDR3 nucleotide sequence: TGTGCCAGCTCACTACAGGGCAACTATGGCTACACCTTC. Full variable domain (remainder filled in from reference TRBV18 and TRBJ1-2): NAGVMQNPRHLVRRRGQEARLRCSPMKGHSHVYWYRQLPEEGLKFMVYLQKENIIDESGMPKERFSAEFPKEGPSILRIQQVVRGDSAAYFCASSLQGNYGYTFGSGTRLTVV.

This CDR3 is CASSLAGLSEQYF. As DNA, the CDR3 is TGTGCCAGCAGCTTAGCCGGTCTCTCCGAGCAGTACTTC. This chain joins TRBV7-2 and TRBJ2-7, with D hard to call. Germline CDR1 and CDR2: SGHTA and FQGNSA. The length of the CDR3 is 13 residues. V lost 0 bases to trimming and J lost 6 bases, with 9 bases between them.

The CDR3 reads CASSLNRGTPLHF. The CDR3 DNA is TGCGCCAGCAGCCTTAACAGGGGGACCCCTCTGCATTTT. V gene TRBV4-3 combines with J gene TRBJ1-5, with 8 bases lining up with TRBD1. Germline assignment: CDR1 LGHNA and CDR2 YSLEER. With 4 bases clipped from V and 15 bases from J, the junction kept 11 bases outside the gene matches. This CDR3 region has 13 residues.

This CDR3 reads CASRQGMNTEAFF. In DNA, the CDR3 is TGTGCCAGCAGGCAGGGGATGAACACTGAAGCTTTCTTT. The rearrangement joins TRBV6-5 to TRBJ1-1; TRBD1 is a possible D gene (6 bases). The germline CDR1 and CDR2 sequences are MNHEY and SVGAGI. V lost 6 bases and J 0 bases, leaving 8 bases between the germline ends. The CDR3 runs to 13 residues.

This clone has just one count. V and J are TRBV30 and TRBJ1-2; possible D gene TRBD1, 6 bases. V was clipped by 4 bases and J by 6 bases, with 15 bases between them. From germline, CDR1 is GTSNPN and CDR2 SVGIG (reference sequence). The CDR3 runs 13 residues. CDR3 bases: TGTGCCTGGACCAACACAGGGACCGATGGCTACACCTTC. Translating gives CAWTNTGTDGYTF.

CDR3: CASSFGTGQETQYF. The CDR3, as DNA: TGTGCCAGCAGTTTTGGGACAGGACAAGAGACCCAGTACTTC. The chain employs TRBV28 and TRBJ2-5; TRBD1 aligns across 8 bases. The length of the CDR3 is 14 residues. J lost 2 bases, V lost 3 bases, and 2 bases had no gene match. In germline, CDR1 is MDHEN, CDR2 SYDVKM.

This rearrangement joins TRBV23-1 to TRBJ2-1, with D uncertain. TRBV23-1 counts as an open reading frame of uncertain function. The V and J ends lost 4 bases and 2 bases respectively, with 3 bases between them. This CDR3 comprises 12 residues. CDR3 DNA: TGCGCCAGCAGTCCTCCCTACAATGAGCAGTTCTTC. This sequence encodes CASSPPYNEQFF.

The chain joins TRBV12-3 or TRBV12-4 to TRBJ1-2; the D is unclear. V lost 3 bases, J lost 4 bases, and 6 bases lay in between. This CDR3 region has 12 residues. CDR3 DNA: TGTGCCAGCAGTTTTTCGAGCTATGGCTACACCTTC. Translating gives CASSFSSYGYTF.

The chain employs TRBV6-5 and TRBJ1-2; the D is unclear. Germline V gives CDR1 MNHEY, CDR2 SVGAGI. The V end was cut by 0 bases, the J end by 3 bases, with 5 bases between. The CDR3 has 13 amino acids. This CDR3 reads CASSYSADYGYTF. In DNA, the CDR3 is TGTGCCAGCAGTTACTCTGCAGACTATGGCTACACCTTC.

V usage is TRBV24-1 and J usage is TRBJ2-1; 8 nucleotides agree with TRBD1. Germline assignment: CDR1 KGHDR and CDR2 SFDVKD. This CDR3 region has 16 residues. V was clipped by 3 bases and J by 3 bases; unmatched bases: 6. As DNA, the CDR3 is TGTGCCACCAGTGATACCGGGACAGGACACTACAATGAGCAGTTCTTC. Residues: CATSDTGTGHYNEQFF.

This clone appeared many times. The chain employs TRBV13 and TRBJ1-2, with a tentative D call TRBD1 (6 bases). Trimming removed 5 bases at V and 1 base at J, with 14 bases between. The CDR3 contains 15 residues. Germline V gene sequence: CDR1 PRHDT, CDR2 FYEKMQ (reference sequence). The CDR3 DNA is TGTGCCAGCAGCCCCCGGACAGATCTTAACTATGGCTACACCTTC. Protein: CASSPRTDLNYGYTF.

This clone was detected only a few times. The chain uses TRBV5-1 and TRBJ2-7, with 8 bases matching TRBD2. Trimming removed 2 bases from V and 7 bases from J; junction bases left unmatched: 11. The germline V gene has CDR1 SGHRS and CDR2 YFSETQ. The CDR3 is 15 residues long. The CDR3 region is CASSLTSGALREQYF. In DNA, the CDR3 is TGCGCCAGCAGCTTAACTAGCGGAGCCCTCAGGGAGCAGTACTTC. Together with reference TRBV5-1 and TRBJ2-7, the CDR3 gives the full variable domain: KAGVTQTPRYLIKTRGQQVTLSCSPISGHRSVSWYQQTPGQGLQFLFEYFSETQRNKGNFPGRFSGRQFSNSRSEMNVSTLELGDSALYLCASSLTSGALREQYFGPGTRLTVT.

The CDR3 sequence is CASSPPGTENEKLFF. Written as DNA, the CDR3 is TGTGCCAGCAGTCCCCCCGGGACAGAGAATGAAAAACTGTTTTTT. The genes are TRBV21-1 and TRBJ1-4; the table's D gene call, TRBD1, was not cross checked with the DNA. TRBV21-1 is a listed pseudogene. This CDR3 comprises 15 residues.

This clone was counted a single time. The V and J genes are TRBV27 and TRBJ1-1; D is unclear. Per germline, CDR1 MNHEY and CDR2 SMNVEV (reference sequence). The CDR3 has 15 amino acids. With 2 bases removed from V and 1 base from J, the gap between germline ends came to 11 bases. CDR3 nucleotide sequence: TGTGCCAGCAGTTTAACCCCCGCCAGGAACACTGAAGCTTTCTTT. Translated, it gives CASSLTPARNTEAFF.

The table lists this clone with a few counts. The chain couples TRBV7-2 to TRBJ1-6; D is unresolved. The V gene's germline CDR1 is SGHTA and CDR2 FQGNSA. V lost 1 base and J 8 bases, leaving 6 bases between the germline ends. CDR3 length: 13 amino acids. The CDR3 DNA reads TGTGCCAGCAGCTTAGAACGAGATTCACCCCTCCACTTT. It specifies CASSLERDSPLHF.